The 2 T cell receptor beta chains presented below share a single source sample, sequenced in a study of cytomegalovirus exposure and HLA in healthy donors. 13 Jbeta primers and 60 Vbeta primers were used for the PCR. Produced via immunoSEQ multiplex PCR; TCRdb's table is partial and in-frame only. The table lists just over 150,000 clones, roughly 88% of them singletons. Material for sequencing was PBMCs. The receptors stem from a man aged 50 to 59 in good health and CMV-seropositive.

J is TRBJ1-1 and V is TRBV6-5, with no clear D. The V end lost 8 bases, the J end lost 2 bases, and 6 bases lay between the germline ends. Germline CDR1 is MNHEY and CDR2 is SVGAGI. CDR3 length equals 11 residues. CDR3 sequence (DNA): TGTGCCAGCCAGTATAACACTGAAGCTTTCTTT. Amino acids: CASQYNTEAFF.

Only one count was recorded for this clone. This chain links TRBV27 with TRBJ2-4; 10 bases agree with TRBD1. Germline lookup yields CDR1 MNHEY and CDR2 SMNVEV (reference sequence). The CDR3 extends over 17 amino acids. Losses at the gene ends were 4 bases for V and 1 base for J; bases not matched to a gene: 7. The CDR3, as DNA: TGTGCCAGCAGTTCCAGACAGGGGGCATTGGCCAAAAACATTCAGTACTTC. Translating gives CASSSRQGALAKNIQYF.